The T cell receptor (beta chain) under discussion was sequenced for a study of blood T cell repertoires in COVID-19 (dated by TCRdb to 2018 to 2021). Concerning the study at large: Collaborator samples came from the United States, Italy and Spain and covered acute and convalescent phases of COVID-19. The samples were drawn from two sources: the first 160 participants of the ongoing ImmuneRACE study, and 1,000 to 1,500 subjects contributed by 6 global collaborators. A freely available public database, intended as a resource for researchers studying the immune response to SARS-CoV-2, is where the repertoires were released. Where available, HLA class I and class II types were obtained from metadata supplied by the sample provider rather than from assay-based typing. Subjects who had been exposed to COVID-19, were actively infected with it, or had recovered from it provided the deeply sampled blood TCRbeta repertoires that made up the dataset. Nearly every sample came with metadata listing a de-identified subject ID, COVID-19 status, age in years and sex. The prospective study material was composed of cDNA or gDNA derived from T cells, B-cell-depleted T cells, or PBMCs. What the research found in general, with its limitations: Clinical and demographic metadata were provided uncurated, with the amount varying by source and participant.

TCRbeta CDR3 regions were amplified from genomic DNA by means of the immunoSEQ Assay, a bias-controlled multiplex PCR. The original methods were these. The number of nucleated cells in each sample was estimated from the amplification of reference gene primers within the assay. To quantify the absolute abundance of each unique TCRbeta CDR3 rearrangement, sequence reads were collapsed and filtered. For each sample, productive Simpson clonality was calculated by taking the square root of Simpson's diversity index across productive rearrangements. TCRdb carries this immuneACCESS record with in-frame sequences only. Its versions omit some clonotypes, under half of them owing to an unresolved V gene in the studies checked, with the rest unexplained. V, J and clone size reflect that table, while D and trimming were determined from the DNA. In all, the sample holds 150,000 to 200,000 clones, and around 90% of those were seen once. The ten largest make up roughly 6.7% of the sample.

The collaborating institutions used their own protocols to collect whole blood in K2EDTA tubes. For TCRbeta analysis, collaborators shipped samples in one of three forms: frozen whole blood, isolated PBMCs, or DNA extracted from either of those sample types. The CDR3, from cysteine to phenylalanine, totals 16 residues. Kept here is only the CDR3 DNA, which spans 48 bases and is read in frame from base 1. V ends up 6 bases short and J 2 bases short, with an unmatched junction base count of 10. In the germline V gene, CDR1 corresponds to MDHEN and CDR2 to SYDVKM. For this clone: This receptor's antigen is unknown. The input lacks base qualities; no much larger clone sits a single base away.

Sequencing input: peripheral blood. The rearranged chain carries TRBV28 and TRBJ1-2; 9 bases in the junction line up with TRBD1. This TCR was recovered from a man aged 40-50 years with acute or convalescent COVID-19. The CDR3 loop reads CASSSGTGMLNYGYTF. DNA sequence: TGTGCCAGCAGCTCCGGGACAGGGATGCTAAACTATGGCTACACCTTC.